Listed here are 25 T cell receptor beta chains from one sample, sequenced in a study of cytotoxic CD8 clonotypes in ibrutinib-treated CLL. Measured with immunoSEQ multiplex PCR; TCRdb has only the in-frame clones, and not every one. The table lists about 160,000 clones, about four fifths of them singletons. The material sequenced was PBMCs, taken after 12 months of ibrutinib treatment. These receptors all come from a human donor with chronic lymphocytic leukemia.

This rearrangement joins TRBV9 to TRBJ2-7; maybe TRBD1 (5 bases). Looked up from germline, CDR1 is SGDLS and CDR2 is YYNGEE. The CDR3 has 15 residues. Trimming left V 0 bases short and J 3 bases short, with 13 bases between. CDR3 protein: CASSVGFTGIYEQYF. The DNA for the CDR3 is TGTGCCAGCAGCGTAGGTTTCACAGGAATCTACGAGCAGTACTTC.

The chain is built from TRBV9 and TRBJ2-7; the D gene is possibly TRBD2 (7 bases). Per germline, CDR1 SGDLS and CDR2 YYNGEE. The CDR3 extends over 15 amino acids. V shed 4 bases and J shed 6 bases, with 20 bases lying between them. The CDR3 spells CASSPGGGALSEQYF. The CDR3 DNA sequence: TGTGCCAGCAGCCCAGGTGGGGGGGCGCTCAGCGAGCAGTACTTC.

The J gene is TRBJ1-4, the V gene TRBV5-1; 10 bases map to TRBD1. This CDR3 is 15 amino acids long. Looked up from germline, CDR1 is SGHRS and CDR2 is YFSETQ. J lost 8 bases, V lost 7 bases, and 11 bases had no gene match. The CDR3 bases are TGCGCCAGCTCCCGAGGGGGGGACAGGGGCGAAAAACTGTTTTTT. It specifies CASSRGGDRGEKLFF.

The chain links TRBV19 to TRBJ2-4, with a weak D call TRBD1 (6 bases). The germline V and J ends were trimmed by 3 bases and 0 bases, with 12 bases remaining between them. CDR3 length: 16 amino acids. Germline assignment: CDR1 LNHDA and CDR2 SQIVND (reference sequence). CDR3 in amino acids: CASSIGGRGAKNIQYF. CDR3 sequence (DNA): TGTGCCAGTAGTATCGGCGGCAGGGGAGCCAAAAACATTCAGTACTTC.

The chain combines TRBV7-3 with TRBJ2-7; D not certain. The CDR3 spans 18 residues. The V and J ends lost 2 bases and 0 bases respectively, with 20 bases between them. CDR1 and CDR2 from the germline V gene are SGHTA and FQGTGA. The CDR3, as DNA: TGTGCCAGCAGCTTAGAAGGTAACGGGCTTACGGTCTCCTACGAGCAGTACTTC. Translating gives CASSLEGNGLTVSYEQYF. Complete variable domain (other parts from reference TRBV7-3 and TRBJ2-7): GAGVSQTPSNKVTEKGKYVELRCDPISGHTALYWYRQSLGQGPEFLIYFQGTGAADDSGLPNDRFFAVRPEGSVSTLKIQRTERGDSAVYLCASSLEGNGLTVSYEQYFGPGTRLTVT.

A few counts support this clone. The chain has TRBV5-1 and TRBJ1-6, with a weak D call TRBD1 (6 bases). Germline V lookup: CDR1 SGHRS, CDR2 YFSETQ. V was trimmed by 4 bases and J by 11 bases, leaving 19 bases between them. The CDR3 extends over 15 amino acids. The DNA of the CDR3 is TGCGCCAGCAGCCTACAAGGGGGGTTGGGGACACCCCTCCACTTT. It specifies CASSLQGGLGTPLHF.

This clone was detected only once. V usage is TRBV5-1 and J usage is TRBJ2-5; TRBD1 or TRBD2 may be the D gene (7 bases each). The ends were cut back, 4 bases at V and 9 bases at J, with 22 bases in the middle. Looked up from germline, CDR1 is SGHRS and CDR2 is YFSETQ. This CDR3 is built from 15 residues. CDR3 in amino acids: CASSLNTGAGEAQYF. As DNA, the CDR3 is TGCGCCAGCAGCCTTAATACAGGGGCGGGGGAGGCCCAGTACTTC.

This clone was seen a handful of times. This sequence joins TRBV6-4 and TRBJ1-1; D is uncertain. CDR1 and CDR2 from the germline V gene are MRHNA and SNTAGT. The CDR3 is 13 residues long. Trimming left V 5 bases short and J 3 bases short, with 10 bases between. CDR3 in amino acids: CASSFREYTEAFF. DNA of the CDR3: TGTGCCAGCAGTTTCCGTGAATACACTGAAGCTTTCTTT.

The chain links TRBV4-1 to TRBJ1-5; D is unresolved. The V gene lost 7 bases and the J gene lost 2 bases, with 15 bases spanning the gap. Germline loops: CDR1 MGHRA, CDR2 YSYEKL. The CDR3 totals 15 residues. The CDR3 loop is CASTHRVGGNQPQHF. CDR3 coding DNA: TGCGCCAGCACCCACCGGGTGGGAGGCAATCAGCCCCAGCATTTT.

V is TRBV4-3 and J is TRBJ1-5; D gene uncertain. The ends were cut back, 2 bases at V and 4 bases at J, with 6 bases in the middle. The CDR3 length is 13 residues. Per germline, CDR1 LGHNA and CDR2 YSLEER. The CDR3, as DNA: TGCGCCAGCAGCCAACGGGCAAATCAGCCCCAGCATTTT. Translation: CASSQRANQPQHF.

The chain uses TRBV21-1 and TRBJ2-7. TRBV21-1 is reported as a pseudogene. The CDR3 runs to 17 residues. The CDR3 spells CASSKAVRGRNHYEQYF. CDR3 DNA sequence: TGTGCCAGCAGCAAAGCGGTGAGGGGTAGGAATCACTACGAGCAGTACTTC.

A few counts support this clone. The chain carries TRBV13 and TRBJ2-2; 7 nucleotides line up with TRBD1. The CDR3 is 12 amino acids. CDR1 and CDR2 from the germline V gene are PRHDT and FYEKMQ (reference sequence). Trimming removed 10 bases from V and 7 bases from J; junction bases left unmatched: 6. CDR3: CATPNRGGELFF. The CDR3 nucleotides read TGTGCCACCCCAAACAGGGGCGGGGAGCTGTTTTTT.

The CDR3 sequence: CASSQGRDTTYGYTF. Here the CDR3 DNA reads TGTGCCAGCAGCCAAGGGCGGGACACGACCTATGGCTACACCTTC. V is TRBV7-9 and J is TRBJ1-2, with a weak D call TRBD1 (6 bases). Per germline, CDR1 SEHNR and CDR2 FQNEAQ (reference sequence). V was cut by 5 bases and J by 4 bases, with 17 bases left in between. The CDR3 has 15 amino acids.

This clone was detected a few times. This chain connects TRBV28 to TRBJ2-3, with 14 bases fitting TRBD2. The germline gives CDR1 MDHEN, CDR2 SYDVKM. The J segment lost 2 bases and the V segment lost 4 bases, leaving 11 bases of the junction unmatched. CDR3 length: 19 residues. In DNA, the CDR3 is TGTGCCAGCAGTTACCTCTTGAGACTAGCGGGGGGGTCCACAGATACGCAGTATTTT. Translated: CASSYLLRLAGGSTDTQYF.

The chain is built from TRBV14 and TRBJ2-7, with a tentative D call TRBD2 (7 bases). CDR3 length: 14 amino acids. From germline, CDR1 is SGHDN and CDR2 FVKESK. Deletions cut 0 bases from V and 8 bases from J, with 14 bases between. CDR3: CASSQEDRGAKQYF. As DNA, the CDR3 is TGTGCCAGCAGCCAAGAAGACCGGGGGGCAAAGCAGTACTTC.

The chain combines TRBV5-1 with TRBJ2-3; no clear D. With 2 bases removed from V and 5 bases from J, the gap between germline ends came to 6 bases. CDR1 and CDR2 from the germline V gene are SGHRS and YFSETQ. The CDR3 has 12 amino acids. CDR3 bases: TGCGCCAGCAGCTTCACCCTAGATACGCAGTATTTT. Protein sequence: CASSFTLDTQYF.

As to this clone: The sample has other DNA sequences that encode this CDR3 too. The J gene is TRBJ2-5, the V gene TRBV11-2, with D possibly TRBD1 on 6 matching bases. The V gene's germline CDR1 is SGHAT and CDR2 FQNNGV. This CDR3 comprises 14 residues. Deletions cut 0 bases from V and 5 bases from J, with 10 bases between. CDR3 residues: CASSLDLQGETQYF. DNA for the CDR3: TGTGCCAGCAGCTTAGATCTACAGGGCGAGACCCAGTACTTC. Looking up the rest from reference TRBV11-2 and TRBJ2-5 gives the full variable domain: EAGVAQSPRYKIIEKRQSVAFWCNPISGHATLYWYQQILGQGPKLLIQFQNNGVVDDSQLPKDRFSAERLKGVDSTLKIQPAKLEDSAVYLCASSLDLQGETQYFGPGTRLLVL.

V is TRBV4-1 and J is TRBJ1-1; possible D gene TRBD1, 5 bases. CDR3 length equals 12 residues. V was trimmed by 3 bases and J by 8 bases, leaving 10 bases between them. Germline assignment: CDR1 MGHRA and CDR2 YSYEKL. CDR3: CASSHSTEEAFF. DNA of the CDR3: TGCGCCAGCAGCCACTCGACAGAGGAAGCTTTCTTT.

The chain couples TRBV6-5 to TRBJ2-6, with D unresolved. The V end lost 2 bases, the J end lost 2 bases, and 7 bases lay between the germline ends. The CDR3 is 15 amino acids. Germline V gene lookup returns CDR1 MNHEY and CDR2 SVGAGI. CDR3 sequence (DNA): TGTGCCAGCAGTTACAGAGTTCCTGGGGCCAACGTCCTGACTTTC. Amino acids: CASSYRVPGANVLTF.

This clone was recorded many times. The V call is TRBV7-3, the J call TRBJ1-1; D is unclear. Germline CDR1 is SGHTA and CDR2 is FQGTGA. The length of the CDR3 is 14 residues. Deletions cut 2 bases from V and 2 bases from J, with 9 bases between. The CDR3 DNA reads TGTGCCAGCAGCTTAGCCCCCCCCAACACTGAAGCTTTCTTT. Translated, it gives CASSLAPPNTEAFF.

This chain connects TRBV28 to TRBJ2-3; 13 bases fit TRBD2. CDR1 and CDR2 (germline): MDHEN, SYDVKM. V was clipped by 2 bases and J by 3 bases; unmatched bases: 11. This CDR3 contains 19 residues. CDR3 loop: CASSLRTFTSGGETDTQYF. In DNA, the CDR3 is TGTGCCAGCAGTTTACGCACCTTTACTAGCGGGGGGGAAACAGATACGCAGTATTTT.

The CDR3 loop reads CAISDSLGQRGFANEKLFF. The CDR3 bases are TGTGCCATCAGTGATTCGTTAGGCCAGAGGGGGTTTGCGAATGAAAAACTGTTTTTT. J is TRBJ1-4 and V is TRBV10-3, with D perhaps matching TRBD1 (6 bases). CDR3 size: 19 residues. The V end lost 3 bases, the J end lost 5 bases, and 25 bases lay between the germline ends. Per the germline V gene, CDR1 is ENHRY and CDR2 is SYGVKD.

The chain combines TRBV7-3 with TRBJ2-7; TRBD1 is a possible D gene (6 bases). CDR3 size: 15 residues. Trimming removed 2 bases from V and 1 base from J, with 12 bases in between. Germline lookup yields CDR1 SGHTA and CDR2 FQGTGA. The CDR3 sequence is CASSLHGGQSYEQYF. The CDR3 coding sequence is TGTGCCAGCAGCTTACATGGAGGACAGTCCTACGAGCAGTACTTC.

The V call is TRBV20-1, the J call TRBJ2-7; possible D gene TRBD2, 5 bases. The ends were cut back, 7 bases at V and 7 bases at J, with 14 bases in the middle. CDR3 length equals 11 residues. Germline CDR1 is DFQATT and CDR2 is SNEGSKA (reference sequence). The CDR3, as DNA: TGCAGTGGCATCCGGGGATCTGAGCAGTACTTC. Translated: CSGIRGSEQYF.

This clone was counted between two and nine times. CDR3 loop: CASSARRSYSNQPQHF. The CDR3, as DNA: TGTGCCAGCAGTGCTCGCAGGTCCTATAGCAATCAGCCCCAGCATTTT. The V and J genes are TRBV6-1 and TRBJ1-5; D gene unclear. V lost 4 bases, J lost 0 bases, and 13 bases lay in between. Germline CDR1 reads MNHNS; CDR2 reads SASEGT. This CDR3 is built from 16 residues.